Listed below are T cell receptor beta chains from one sample, sequenced in a study of long-term antiretroviral therapy in people with HIV. TCRdb's copy holds only in-frame clones and misses some; the assay was immunoSEQ multiplex PCR. Among 20,000 to 25,000 clones listed, 84% were seen once. Sequenced material: unsorted PBMCs, taken 1.9 years after starting antiretroviral therapy. These receptor sequences come from a woman aged 50 to 65 with HIV. The conserved cysteine and the conserved F or W are not part of the CDR3 here. D genes are given only for firm matches.

v_call	j_call	d_call	cdr3_aa
TRBV30	TRBJ1-4	-	AWSLTTGNEKLF
TRBV6-5	TRBJ2-5	TRBD2	ASSWTSGQETQY
TRBV4-2	TRBJ2-5	-	ASSAGVQETQY
TRBV11-2	TRBJ2-6	-	ASSLPTPGANVLT
TRBV7-9	TRBJ1-2	-	ASSSTGLRNGYT
TRBV19	TRBJ2-2	-	ASSIGWWKNTGELF
TRBV10-3	TRBJ2-7	TRBD1	AISEADRGIYEQY
TRBV27	TRBJ2-7	-	ASRSYRGPLYEQY
TRBV4-3	TRBJ2-7	-	ASSQALAESDEQY
TRBV11-1	TRBJ1-2	-	ASSRDGLNYGYT
TRBV20-1	TRBJ1-2	-	SAGIDGYT
TRBV9	TRBJ1-1	-	ASSVGVIRNTEAF
TRBV9	TRBJ1-2	TRBD1	ASSPTGSPFNYGYT
TRBV19	TRBJ1-6	-	ASSMGRPNSPLH
TRBV7-2	TRBJ2-5	TRBD1	ASSEGGKGQETQY
TRBV5-1	TRBJ2-7	-	ASSLVYEQY
TRBV6-5	TRBJ2-7	TRBD1	ASSRPTGLGEQY
TRBV18	TRBJ1-4	TRBD1	ASSLQGQFSVATNEKLF
TRBV5-5	TRBJ2-5	TRBD2	ASSSSGGAETQY
TRBV2	TRBJ1-5	TRBD1	ASRDRGYSNQPQH
TRBV13	TRBJ2-7	-	ASSSQLSYEQY
TRBV11-2	TRBJ1-6	-	ASSLGPNKSPLH
TRBV7-9	TRBJ2-1	-	ASSLQGSNEQF
TRBV28	TRBJ1-2	TRBD1	ASSLAGTGPFNYGYT
TRBV5-1	TRBJ1-2	TRBD1	ASSDPDDRGYGYT
TRBV10-1	TRBJ1-5	TRBD1	ASSESARGPHQPQH
TRBV4-3	TRBJ2-1	TRBD2	ASSGPGLAQNEQF
TRBV7-9	TRBJ2-7	TRBD1	ASSRGQGAYEQY
TRBV5-6	TRBJ1-1	-	ASSKDYTEAF
TRBV7-8	TRBJ2-1	TRBD1	ASSLGQGSYNEQF
TRBV7-2	TRBJ2-1	-	ASSLGPVPSEQF
TRBV7-2	TRBJ2-7	-	ASSPSGGAGYEQY
TRBV2	TRBJ1-5	-	ASSEYAGALSNQPQH
TRBV19	TRBJ2-2	-	ASSGSMRTGELF
TRBV6-5	TRBJ1-1	TRBD1	ASSYKGAGRRTEAF
TRBV28	TRBJ1-5	TRBD1	ASTSPSTGGTQPQH
TRBV5-4	TRBJ1-2	TRBD1	ASSPPLTGGSYGYT
TRBV7-2	TRBJ1-5	TRBD1	ASSSYGQGANQPQH
TRBV10-3	TRBJ2-1	-	AIRVNMGGSYNEQF
TRBV5-4	TRBJ2-3	TRBD1	ASSLPTGQGTSDTQY
TRBV28	TRBJ1-6	TRBD1	ASRAWTGGNSSLH
TRBV7-2	TRBJ2-1	-	ASSPGLNEQF
TRBV4-3	TRBJ2-2	TRBD2	ASGTSGGANTGELF
TRBV19	TRBJ2-7	TRBD1	ASKRWAGGPYEQY
TRBV27	TRBJ1-1	-	ASSLYGGMNTEAF